The 10 T cell receptor beta chains in this list originate from one sample, sequenced in a study of post-analysis software for immune sequencing data (dated by TCRdb to the mid-2010s). Study-level results and caveats: Significantly higher frequencies in patients than in controls were found for several TRBV segments, including TRBV5-6, TRBV5-1 and TRBV20-1.

Libraries were made using PCR. The sequencing machine was an Illumina HiSeq 2500. To reduce PCR and sequencing biases, unique molecular identifiers were incorporated into the TCR beta cDNA libraries. Using fastp trimming at Q25 and MiXCR clonotype assembly, TCRdb reanalyzed the public sequencing data and kept in-frame beta chains. A single entry per CDR3 protein holds the most common genes and DNA from its merged rows. The sample profile shows 350,000 to 450,000 distinct CDR3 sequences; around 37% of them were found once. Roughly 13% of the sample comes from the top ten. Their antigen targets remain unknown. Sequenced sample: blood. The source of these receptors is a girl under 18 with multiple sclerosis.

This clonotype is a singleton in its sample. This chain uses TRBV5-1 with TRBJ2-3, with 9 positions matching TRBD1. The V and J ends lost 4 bases and 9 bases, in that order; junction bases with no gene match: 18. This CDR3 has 17 residues. Germline loops: CDR1 SGHRS, CDR2 YFSETQ. The CDR3 nucleotides are TGCGCCAGCAGCACGACAGGGGGACAGCCGCCCCAAGGGACGCAGTATTTT. This sequence encodes CASSTTGGQPPQGTQYF.

Points on this clonotype: A read error may account for a junction end that differs from germline. This chain joins TRBV7-9 and TRBJ2-1; D gene ambiguous. This CDR3 is 15 amino acids long. Germline CDR1 and CDR2: SEHNR and FQNEAQ (reference sequence). CDR3 loop: CASTKGAGSYNERFF. The DNA of the CDR3 is TGTGCCAGCACCAAAGGAGCAGGCTCCTACAATGAGCGGTTCTTC.

Only one count was recorded for this clonotype. Germline and junction disagree at one end, which may indicate a read error. This chain connects TRBV25-1 to TRBJ2-5, with no clear D. CDR1 and CDR2 from the germline V gene are MGHDK and SYGVNS. The CDR3 runs to 15 residues. The CDR3, as DNA: TGTGCCAGCGGTGATCCGGTCTCCGGCCAAGAGACCCAGTACTTC. This gives the protein CASGDPVSGQETQYF.

As for this clonotype: A junction end diverges from the germline sequence, so it may reflect a read error. The gene calls are TRBV12-3 or TRBV12-4 and TRBJ1-4; D unresolved. The CDR3 covers 12 residues. The CDR3 region has the DNA TGTGCCAGCAGTTTGAAGGATGAAAACCTGTTTTTT. It yields the protein CASSLKDENLFF.

The V gene is TRBV12-3 or TRBV12-4, the J gene TRBJ1-1, with 7 bases matching TRBD1. The CDR3 runs 17 residues. V lost 5 bases and J lost 3; bases outside the gene matches: 15. The chain's CDR3 is CASSPLPTGMIDTEAFF. CDR3 nucleotides: TGTGCCAGCAGTCCCTTGCCGACAGGGATGATCGACACTGAAGCTTTCTTT.

The gene calls are TRBV6-2 or TRBV6-3 and TRBJ2-1; D is possibly TRBD2 (6 bases). V shed 6 bases and J shed 4 bases, with 19 bases lying between them. The CDR3 is 16 residues long. CDR1 is MNHEY, CDR2 SVGEGT, per germline. CDR3 sequence reads: CASRLPRAGIYNEQFF. DNA of the CDR3: TGTGCCAGCAGGCTTCCCCGGGCGGGGATTTACAATGAGCAGTTCTTC.

This clonotype has a handful of counts. The chain uses TRBV6-5 and TRBJ1-4, with TRBD1 matching 10 bases. The V segment lost 8 bases and the J segment 5 bases; nucleotides outside the gene matches: 5. This CDR3 contains 14 residues. In germline, CDR1 is MNHEY, CDR2 SVGAGI. As DNA, the CDR3 is TGTGCCAGCGCCATGGGACAGGGGAATGAAAAACTGTTTTTT. Encoded protein: CASAMGQGNEKLFF.

The chain employs TRBV20-1 and TRBJ2-1, with 8 positions matching TRBD2. The CDR3 loop spans 13 amino acids. V was pared by 0 bases and J by 12 bases, with 7 bases of the junction left unmatched. Germline CDR1 is DFQATT and CDR2 is SNEGSKA (reference sequence). Here the CDR3 DNA reads TGCAGTGCTAGAGATCTCGGGGGACTAGTGCAGTTCTTC. This translates into CSARDLGGLVQFF.

This clonotype has just a few counts. This rearrangement joins TRBV10-3 to TRBJ2-2, with 13 bases identical to TRBD2. The CDR3 has 15 residues. The ends lost 6 bases at V and 5 bases at J; junction bases unmatched: 3. From germline, CDR1 is ENHRY and CDR2 SYGVKD. For the CDR3, the DNA is TGTGCCATCAGAGGACTAGCGGGGGAAACCGGGGAGCTGTTTTTT. Its translation: CAIRGLAGETGELFF.

This clonotype was recorded at least ten times. J is TRBJ1-2 and V is TRBV20-1, with 10 bases that match TRBD1. V was pared by 0 bases and J by 3 bases, with 4 bases of the junction left unmatched. Germline assignment: CDR1 DFQATT and CDR2 SNEGSKA (reference sequence). There are 15 residues in the CDR3. In nucleotides, the CDR3 is TGCAGTGCTAGAGATCTGGACAGGGGGGACTATGGCTACACCTTC. Translation gives CSARDLDRGDYGYTF.